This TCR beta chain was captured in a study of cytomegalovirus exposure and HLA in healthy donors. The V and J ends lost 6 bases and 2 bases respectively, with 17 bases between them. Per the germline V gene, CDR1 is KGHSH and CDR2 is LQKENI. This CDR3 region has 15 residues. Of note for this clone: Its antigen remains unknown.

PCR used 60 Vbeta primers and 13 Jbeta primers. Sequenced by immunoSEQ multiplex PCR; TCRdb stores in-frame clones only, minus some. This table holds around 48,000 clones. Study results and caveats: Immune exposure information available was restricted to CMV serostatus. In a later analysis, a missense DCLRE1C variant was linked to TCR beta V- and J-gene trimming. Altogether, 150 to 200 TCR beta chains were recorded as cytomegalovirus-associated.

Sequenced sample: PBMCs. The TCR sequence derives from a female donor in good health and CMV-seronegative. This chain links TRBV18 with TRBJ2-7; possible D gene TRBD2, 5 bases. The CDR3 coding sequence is TGTGCCAGCTCGCCCGGGCCGAGGGAGACCTACGAGCAGTACTTC. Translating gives CASSPGPRETYEQYF.